Listed here are 3 T cell receptor beta chains from one sample, sequenced in a study of T cell responses to AZD1222 COVID-19 vaccine. The assay was immunoSEQ multiplex PCR, and TCRdb's table has in-frame clones only and misses some. The top ten clones hold 9.5% to 15% of a sample with about 120,000 clones, about 87% of them seen once. This material consisted of peripheral blood, taken on day 0 of AZD1222 vaccination. The source is an adult in good health.

The genes are TRBV16 and TRBJ1-4; 10 bases agree with TRBD1. Looked up from germline, CDR1 is KGHSY and CDR2 is FQNENV. This CDR3 is 17 amino acids long. V lost 3 bases to trimming and J lost 3 bases; unmatched junction nucleotides: 7. The CDR3 is CASSQTGTGAANEKLFF. CDR3 bases: TGTGCCAGCAGCCAGACCGGGACAGGGGCAGCTAATGAAAAACTGTTTTTT.

The V call is TRBV19, the J call TRBJ2-1; D not resolved. Germline V gene lookup returns CDR1 LNHDA and CDR2 SQIVND (reference sequence). The CDR3 sequence is 10 residues long. V lost 9 bases, J lost 8 bases, and 8 bases lay in between. DNA for the CDR3: TGTGCCAGCGGCCTGGATGAGCAGTTCTTC. Translation: CASGLDEQFF.

The chain uses TRBV6-1 and TRBJ1-2, with D possibly TRBD1 on 5 matching bases. Germline assignment: CDR1 MNHNS and CDR2 SASEGT. The CDR3 runs 13 residues. Deletions cut 2 bases from V and 5 bases from J, with 9 bases between. In DNA form, the CDR3 reads TGTGCCAGCAGTGAATTGTGGGGGTATGGCTACACCTTC. This sequence encodes CASSELWGYGYTF.